This T cell receptor beta chain was captured by sequencing in a study of T cells in Graves' hyperthyroidism and ophthalmopathy. Regions amplified from RNA transcripts were the TCR beta CDR3 regions. During a first-round RT-PCR of the TCR CDR3, the HTBI primer set was used. TCRdb redid the calling of the multiplex PCR reads with MiXCR, one entry per CDR3 protein. The sample lists a few hundred thousand distinct CDR3 sequences, around 13% seen once, with about 5% in the top ten. For this clonotype: The antigen is unknown.

Findings of the study overall: Blood also showed most of the thyroid clonotypes that were expanded above 0.001.

Newly diagnosed hyperthyroidism patients aged 18 to 65 years had disease lasting under 2 months. This TCR came from a woman aged 18-30 years with Graves' hyperthyroidism. The sample consisted of blood.

The CDR3: CASSLVGRGRSGANVLTF. CDR3 DNA: TGTGCCAGCAGCTTAGTGGGCAGGGGAAGGTCTGGGGCCAACGTCCTGACTTTC. The rearrangement joins TRBV7-2 to TRBJ2-6, with a tentative D call TRBD1 (6 bases). The CDR3 covers 18 residues. V shed 1 base and J shed 1 base, with 14 bases lying between them. Germline V gene data show CDR1 as SGHTA and CDR2 as FQGNSA.